The source of this T cell receptor (beta chain) is a study of identical twins. Overall study results and limits: Beta clonotypes that were abundant in cord blood contained fewer insertions, a pattern absent from memory repertoires.

This clonotype has ten or more counts. Its antigen remains unknown. TCRdb recomputed calls from the 5' RACE reads with MiXCR, one row per CDR3 protein. The profile covers over 200,000 distinct CDR3 sequences, with approximately 10% appearing a single time and 8% to 10% taken by the ten largest. This TCR was recovered from a man aged 50 to 59 in good health. The sample consisted of memory T cells sorted from blood.

CDR3 DNA: TGTGCCAGCAGCAAATATCAGGGGGCGAGCACAGATACGCAGTATTTT. This sequence encodes CASSKYQGASTDTQYF. The rearrangement uses TRBV7-9 and TRBJ2-3, with 8 bases aligning to TRBD1. This CDR3 has 16 amino acids. Trimming removed 5 bases from V and 0 bases from J; junction bases left unmatched: 7. The germline gives CDR1 SEHNR, CDR2 FQNEAQ (reference sequence).